What follows are 22 T cell receptor beta chains derived from one specimen sequenced in a study of T cell responses to AZD1222 COVID-19 vaccine. Measured with immunoSEQ multiplex PCR; TCRdb has only the in-frame clones, and not every one. The table shows 150,000 to 180,000 clones, with roughly nine tenths occurring only once. The sample consisted of peripheral blood, taken on day 0 of MenACWY control vaccination. These TCRs come from an adult in good health.

J is TRBJ2-7 and V is TRBV27; 7 positions agree with TRBD1. J lost 4 bases, V lost 5 bases, and 14 bases had no gene match. In germline, CDR1 is MNHEY, CDR2 SMNVEV (reference sequence). CDR3 length: 16 residues. The DNA for the CDR3 is TGTGCCAGCAGTCCATCGACAGGGCAGTTGTTTTACGAGCAGTACGTC. Translation gives CASSPSTGQLFYEQYV.

The V call is TRBV11-3, the J call TRBJ2-5, with a possible D match to TRBD1 (6 bases). Per germline, CDR1 SGHNT and CDR2 YENEEA. Trimming cost V 6 bases and J 2 bases, with 19 bases left between them. The length of the CDR3 is 16 residues. The CDR3 here is CASSSVWTDTQETQYF. The CDR3 coding sequence is TGTGCCAGCAGTTCCGTTTGGACAGACACTCAAGAGACCCAGTACTTC.

The chain employs TRBV7-8 and TRBJ1-1, with a tentative D call TRBD1 (6 bases). Trimming cost V 7 bases and J 1 base, with 10 bases left between them. The CDR3 length is 13 residues. In germline, CDR1 is SGHVS, CDR2 FQNEAQ. CDR3 residues: CASNGGPNTEAFF. CDR3 in DNA: TGTGCCAGCAATGGGGGGCCGAACACTGAAGCTTTCTTT.

The rearrangement joins TRBV2 to TRBJ2-1, with D possibly called TRBD1 or TRBD2 (5 bases each). Germline V gene sequence: CDR1 SNHLY, CDR2 FYNNEI. This CDR3 region has 12 residues. Between the trimmed V and J ends, which lost 3 bases and 12 bases, there was a span of 12 bases. In nucleotides, the CDR3 is TGTGCCAGCAGTGATACGAGGGGACGGCAGTTCTTC. Amino acid sequence: CASSDTRGRQFF.

In nucleotides, the CDR3 is TGCGCCAGCAGCTTGGGGACGGGGAACCAAGAGACCCAGTACTTC. Translation: CASSLGTGNQETQYF. V is TRBV5-1 and J is TRBJ2-5; TRBD2 is a possible D gene (5 bases). Germline assignment: CDR1 SGHRS and CDR2 YFSETQ. Trimming cost V 0 bases and J 0 bases, with 9 bases left between them. The CDR3 covers 15 residues. The full variable domain, with the rest looked up from reference TRBV5-1 and TRBJ2-5, is KAGVTQTPRYLIKTRGQQVTLSCSPISGHRSVSWYQQTPGQGLQFLFEYFSETQRNKGNFPGRFSGRQFSNSRSEMNVSTLELGDSALYLCASSLGTGNQETQYFGPGTRLLVL.

The sample holds a few counts of this clone. The chain is built from TRBV7-2 and TRBJ2-7; D uncertain. Trimming took off 5 bases at V and 6 bases at J, with 8 bases between the two ends. Looked up from germline, CDR1 is SGHTA and CDR2 is FQGNSA. The CDR3 runs 11 residues. CDR3 amino acids: CASSPLAEQYF. The DNA of the CDR3 is TGTGCCAGCAGCCCCTTGGCCGAGCAGTACTTC.

The chain couples TRBV4-2 to TRBJ2-2, with D unclear. The V gene's germline CDR1 is LGHNA and CDR2 YNFKEQ. The V gene lost 0 bases and the J gene lost 1 base, with 3 bases spanning the gap. The CDR3 consists of 14 residues. CDR3 loop: CASSQEQNTGELFF. In nucleotides, the CDR3 is TGTGCCAGCAGCCAAGAACAGAACACCGGGGAGCTGTTTTTT.

J is TRBJ2-3 and V is TRBV2; 12 bases align to TRBD2. J was trimmed by 6 bases and V by 8 bases; bases with no gene match: 6. CDR1 and CDR2 (germline): SNHLY, FYNNEI. The CDR3 spans 14 residues. CDR3 protein: CASAPSGRGDTQYF. The CDR3 nucleotides are TGTGCCAGCGCCCCTAGCGGGAGGGGGGATACGCAGTATTTT.

The chain combines TRBV19 with TRBJ2-3, with D possibly TRBD1 on 6 matching bases. V lost 3 bases to trimming and J lost 0 bases, with 13 bases between them. Germline lookup yields CDR1 LNHDA and CDR2 SQIVND (reference sequence). The CDR3 contains 16 residues. The chain's CDR3 is CASSIGAGASTDTQYF. CDR3 DNA sequence: TGTGCCAGTAGTATCGGTGCAGGGGCAAGCACAGATACGCAGTATTTT.

The chain couples TRBV6-6 to TRBJ1-5, with TRBD1 as a possible D gene (5 bases). The V end was cut by 8 bases, the J end by 3 bases, with 14 bases between. In germline, CDR1 is MNHNY, CDR2 SVGAGI (reference sequence). CDR3 length: 14 amino acids. CDR3 sequence reads: CASGTGRPNQPQHF. CDR3 DNA sequence: TGTGCCAGCGGAACGGGACGCCCCAATCAGCCCCAGCATTTT.

The chain is built from TRBV14 and TRBJ1-2; the D is unclear. Germline CDR1 and CDR2: SGHDN and FVKESK. The CDR3 runs 13 residues. Deletions cut 4 bases from V and 6 bases from J, with 12 bases between. This chain's CDR3 is CASSPNLGNGYTF. CDR3 DNA sequence: TGTGCCAGCAGCCCTAACTTGGGCAATGGCTACACCTTC.

The genes are TRBV27 and TRBJ2-7, with 12 bases aligning to TRBD2. The germline V gene encodes CDR1 MNHEY and CDR2 SMNVEV (reference sequence). The ends lost 5 bases at V and 2 bases at J; junction bases unmatched: 7. CDR3 length equals 16 residues. The CDR3 loop reads CASSIPTSGRPYEQYF. The CDR3 DNA reads TGTGCCAGCAGTATCCCTACTAGCGGGAGGCCCTACGAGCAGTACTTC.

The gene calls are TRBV10-3 and TRBJ2-3; perhaps TRBD2 as D (7 bases). Trimming shortened V by 0 bases and J by 0 bases, and 22 bases separated the two germline ends. Germline V gene sequence: CDR1 ENHRY, CDR2 SYGVKD. CDR3 length: 20 amino acids. This CDR3 is CAISESAGAGAALSTDTQYF. The CDR3 DNA is TGTGCCATCAGTGAGTCGGCTGGGGCGGGGGCCGCGCTTAGCACAGATACGCAGTATTTT.

The chain employs TRBV24-1 and TRBJ2-2, with 9 bases matching TRBD1. With 4 bases clipped from V and 7 bases from J, the junction kept 6 bases outside the gene matches. CDR3 length: 15 residues. Germline V gene data show CDR1 as KGHDR and CDR2 as SFDVKD. DNA for the CDR3: TGTGCCACCAGTGACCCGACAGGGGGACTCGGGGAGCTGTTTTTT. Translation: CATSDPTGGLGELFF.

This chain joins TRBV5-1 and TRBJ1-6; weak D call: TRBD1 (5 bases). V was cut by 0 bases and J by 6 bases, with 7 bases left in between. This CDR3 has 14 amino acids. Per the germline V gene, CDR1 is SGHRS and CDR2 is YFSETQ. CDR3 sequence (DNA): TGCGCCAGCAGCTTGGGGGGGACTAATTCACCCCTCCACTTT. It codes for CASSLGGTNSPLHF.

The chain carries TRBV20-1 and TRBJ1-1; possibly TRBD1 for D (5 bases). The CDR3 is 11 amino acids. Germline V gene sequence: CDR1 DFQATT, CDR2 SNEGSKA (reference sequence). Trimming cost V 6 bases and J 6 bases, with 11 bases left between them. CDR3 region: CSASGGAEAFF. The DNA of the CDR3 is TGCAGTGCCTCGGGGGGGGCTGAAGCTTTCTTT.

The V and J genes are TRBV4-1 and TRBJ2-1; 8 bases fit TRBD2. V trimming: 0 bases; J trimming: 5 bases; junction bases outside the gene matches: 3. Per germline, CDR1 MGHRA and CDR2 YSYEKL. The CDR3 length is 15 residues. CDR3 DNA: TGCGCCAGCAGCCAAGAGGGGACTAGAGACAATGAGCAGTTCTTC. Translation gives CASSQEGTRDNEQFF.

The V and J genes are TRBV5-4 and TRBJ2-3, with D maybe TRBD1 (6 bases). Germline values: CDR1 SGHNT, CDR2 YYREEE (reference sequence). This CDR3 contains 15 residues. Trimming shortened V by 0 bases and J by 3 bases, and 11 bases separated the two germline ends. In DNA form, the CDR3 reads TGTGCCAGCAGCTTGGGGGGGCTGGGGACAGATACGCAGTATTTT. The encoded protein is CASSLGGLGTDTQYF.

The V and J genes are TRBV28 and TRBJ1-1, with TRBD1 matching 10 bases. The CDR3 extends over 16 amino acids. Per the germline V gene, CDR1 is MDHEN and CDR2 is SYDVKM. V lost 5 bases to trimming and J lost 4 bases; unmatched junction nucleotides: 10. CDR3 nucleotide sequence: TGTGCCAGCAGTCCACAGACAGGGGGCCGGGGCACTGAAGCTTTCTTT. Its translation: CASSPQTGGRGTEAFF.

The chain recombines TRBV12-3 or TRBV12-4 with TRBJ2-2, with 7 nucleotides matching TRBD2. The V and J ends lost 10 bases and 9 bases, in that order; junction bases with no gene match: 11. The length of the CDR3 is 13 residues. The DNA for the CDR3 is TGTGCCACCCGGAGCGGGACCGCATGGGAGCTGTTTTTT. This gives the protein CATRSGTAWELFF.

Only one count was recorded for this clone. CDR3 sequence reads: CASSVTVTDGYTF. The CDR3 DNA sequence: TGTGCCAGCAGCGTAACAGTAACGGATGGCTACACCTTC. The chain carries TRBV9 and TRBJ1-2; D gene uncertain. The germline gives CDR1 SGDLS, CDR2 YYNGEE. The V gene lost 1 base and the J gene lost 6 bases, with 10 bases spanning the gap. This CDR3 spans 13 amino acids.

The genes are TRBV2 and TRBJ2-6; D ambiguous. V was trimmed by 1 base and J by 6 bases, leaving 4 bases between them. The CDR3 is 13 amino acids. Germline-derived CDR1 and CDR2 are SNHLY and FYNNEI. CDR3 protein: CASSEEMANVLTF. The CDR3 DNA follows: TGTGCCAGCAGTGAAGAGATGGCCAACGTCCTGACTTTC.